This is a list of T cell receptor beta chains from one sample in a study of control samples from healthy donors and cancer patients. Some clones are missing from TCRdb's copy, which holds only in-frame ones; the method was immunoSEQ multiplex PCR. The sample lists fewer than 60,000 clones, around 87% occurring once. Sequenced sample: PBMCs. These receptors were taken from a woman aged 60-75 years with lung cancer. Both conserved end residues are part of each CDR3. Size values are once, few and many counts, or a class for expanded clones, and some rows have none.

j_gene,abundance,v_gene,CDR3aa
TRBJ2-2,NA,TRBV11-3,CASSLTDSGTGGSGELFF
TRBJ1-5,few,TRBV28,CASSLSGRLRQHF
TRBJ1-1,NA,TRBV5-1,CASSLGAGNTEAFF
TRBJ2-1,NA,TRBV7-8,CASSLASGRSYNEQFF
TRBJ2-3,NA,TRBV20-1,CSASAASGRTDTQYF
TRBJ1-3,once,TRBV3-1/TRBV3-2,CASSRDSRRNTIYF
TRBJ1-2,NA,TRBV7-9,CASSHLPTGYGYTF
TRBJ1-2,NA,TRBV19,CASSIGKFSYGYTF
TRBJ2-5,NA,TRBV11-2,CASSFSSGGRETQYF
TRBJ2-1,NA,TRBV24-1,CATSDGTPTYNEQFF
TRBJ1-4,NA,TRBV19,CASSQPGQGVEKLFF
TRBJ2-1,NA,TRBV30,CAWSVRVNEQFF
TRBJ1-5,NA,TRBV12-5,CASGAGTGEFPQHF
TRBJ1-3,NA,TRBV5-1,CASSLGTGYSGNTIYF
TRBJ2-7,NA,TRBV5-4,CASSLEGYEQYF
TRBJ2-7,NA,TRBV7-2,CASGSAGLSYEQYF
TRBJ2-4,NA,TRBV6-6,CASSSWTAGAKNIQYF
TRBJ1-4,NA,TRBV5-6,CASSLPPGGTNEKLFF
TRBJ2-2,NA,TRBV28,CASGGWNTGELFF
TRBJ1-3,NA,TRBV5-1,CASSPGEGNTIYF
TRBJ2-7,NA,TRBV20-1,CSASGLSGHEQYF
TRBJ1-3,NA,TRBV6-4,CASSEQGPTIYF
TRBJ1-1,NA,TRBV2,CASSKYTEAFF
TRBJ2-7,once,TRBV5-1,CASKGTVSYEQYF
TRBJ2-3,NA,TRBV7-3,CASSYIAGGTDTQYF
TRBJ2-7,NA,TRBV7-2,CASSKTYEQYF
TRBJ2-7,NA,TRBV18,CASSTDSSYEQYF
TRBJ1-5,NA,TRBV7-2,CASSSQGGNQPQHF
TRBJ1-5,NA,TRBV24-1,CATSDSLTGGNQPQHF
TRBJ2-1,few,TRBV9,CASSDFTSSYNEQFF
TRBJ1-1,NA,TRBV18,CASSPGPPLLKGGGTEAFF